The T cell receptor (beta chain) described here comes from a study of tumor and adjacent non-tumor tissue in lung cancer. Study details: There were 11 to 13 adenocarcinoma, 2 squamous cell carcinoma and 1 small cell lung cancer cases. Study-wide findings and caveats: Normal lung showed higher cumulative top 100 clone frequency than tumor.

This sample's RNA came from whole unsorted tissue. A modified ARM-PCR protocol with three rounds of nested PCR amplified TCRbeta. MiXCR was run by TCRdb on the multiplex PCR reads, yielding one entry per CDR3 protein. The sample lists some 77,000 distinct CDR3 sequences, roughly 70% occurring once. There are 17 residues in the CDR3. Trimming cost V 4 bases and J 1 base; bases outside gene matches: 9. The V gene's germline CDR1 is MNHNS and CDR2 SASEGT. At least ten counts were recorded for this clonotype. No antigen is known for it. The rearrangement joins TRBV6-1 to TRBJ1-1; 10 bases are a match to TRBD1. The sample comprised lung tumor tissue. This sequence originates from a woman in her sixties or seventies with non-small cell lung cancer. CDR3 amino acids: CASSGQTGGFKNTEAFF. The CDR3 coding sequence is TGTGCCAGCAGTGGACAGACAGGGGGCTTCAAGAACACTGAAGCTTTCTTT.